These T cell receptor beta chains were read from a single sample in a study of cytomegalovirus exposure and HLA in healthy donors. Repertoires were generated with immunoSEQ multiplex PCR, while TCRdb's copy carries only in-frame clones and drops some. The table records fewer than 200,000 clones, 85% to 90% of them present only once. Sequencing input: PBMCs. Receptors originate from a woman aged 30 to 39 in good health and CMV-seronegative. Each CDR3 is given with its conserved first and last residue. Fields, in order: CDR3 length, D gene, J gene, clone size, V gene, CDR3 protein, CDR3 DNA. D genes are given only for firm matches. Not every row has a clone size; where given, it reads once, few, many or a size class.

15,.,TRBJ1-5,.,TRBV9,CASSVGGERNQPQHF,TGTGCCAGCAGCGTAGGAGGAGAGCGCAATCAGCCCCAGCATTTT
14,.,TRBJ1-1,.,TRBV6-6,CASCISRLNTEAFF,TGTGCCAGCTGCATAAGCAGGCTGAACACTGAAGCTTTCTTT
14,.,TRBJ1-3,.,TRBV6-1,CASSEVDAADTIYF,TGTGCCAGCAGTGAAGTGGACGCGGCGGACACCATATATTTT
12,.,TRBJ1-1,.,TRBV6-5,CASSSVNTEAFF,TGTGCCAGCAGCTCGGTGAACACTGAAGCTTTCTTT
12,.,TRBJ2-3,.,TRBV9,CASSVAPDTQYF,TGTGCCAGCAGCGTAGCTCCCGATACGCAGTATTTT
20,TRBD2,TRBJ2-3,.,TRBV27,CASSLPFLAGGHPNTDTQYF,TGTGCCAGCAGTTTACCCTTTCTAGCGGGAGGCCACCCGAACACAGATACGCAGTATTTT
16,.,TRBJ2-5,.,TRBV5-4,CASSLLVGPAEETQYF,TGTGCCAGCAGCCTACTTGTGGGACCAGCAGAGGAGACCCAGTACTTC
17,TRBD2,TRBJ2-7,.,TRBV5-1,CASSPGLRGGKDYEQYF,TGCGCCAGCAGCCCGGGGCTTCGCGGGGGGAAGGACTACGAGCAGTACTTC
15,TRBD1,TRBJ2-2,.,TRBV7-6,CASSFRTGGTGELFF,TGTGCCAGCAGCTTTCGGACAGGGGGCACCGGGGAGCTGTTTTTT
13,TRBD2,TRBJ2-7,few,TRBV6-6,CASTGLAGVQQYF,TGTGCCAGCACGGGACTAGCGGGAGTTCAGCAGTACTTC
18,TRBD1,TRBJ1-1,.,TRBV5-6,CASSLTGVGGPLNTEAFF,TGTGCCAGCAGCTTGACAGGGGTAGGGGGACCATTGAACACTGAAGCTTTCTTT
14,.,TRBJ2-1,.,TRBV6-1,CATRHNGGYNEQFF,TGTGCCACCAGACACAATGGGGGGTACAATGAGCAGTTCTTC
16,.,TRBJ1-3,.,TRBV11-2,CASSLNRLSSGNTIYF,TGTGCCAGCAGCTTAAACAGGCTGAGCTCTGGAAACACCATATATTTT
14,TRBD2,TRBJ2-7,.,TRBV5-1,CASSLMGGSYEQYF,TGCGCCAGCAGCTTGATGGGGGGGTCCTACGAGCAGTACTTC
13,.,TRBJ1-1,.,TRBV6-5,CASRNRVNTEAFF,TGTGCCAGCAGAAACAGAGTGAACACTGAAGCTTTCTTT
15,.,TRBJ1-1,.,TRBV9,CASSGHPGQNTEAFF,TGTGCCAGCAGCGGACACCCGGGACAGAACACTGAAGCTTTCTTT
16,.,TRBJ2-5,.,TRBV5-1,CASSLDYRAFQETQYF,TGCGCCAGCAGCTTGGATTACAGGGCCTTCCAAGAGACCCAGTACTTC
15,TRBD1,TRBJ1-1,.,TRBV4-2,CASSQERDRPTEAFF,TGTGCCAGCAGCCAAGAACGGGACAGACCCACTGAAGCTTTCTTT
16,TRBD2,TRBJ2-3,.,TRBV7-2,CASSRRLGGGVDTQYF,TGTGCCAGCAGCCGTAGACTAGGCGGGGGGGTAGATACGCAGTATTTT
15,.,TRBJ2-2,many,TRBV4-3,CASSQDEGGSGELFF,TGCGCCAGCAGCCAAGATGAAGGGGGGTCCGGGGAGCTGTTTTTT
15,.,TRBJ1-2,.,TRBV5-1,CASSWGPGPGDGYTF,TGCGCCAGCAGCTGGGGACCGGGGCCCGGAGATGGCTACACCTTC
15,.,TRBJ2-7,once,TRBV27,CASSAGPLQGVEQYF,TGTGCCAGCAGTGCTGGCCCCCTCCAGGGAGTAGAGCAGTACTTC
15,TRBD2,TRBJ2-1,few,TRBV7-6,CASSSSSGIGDEQFF,TGTGCCAGCAGCTCCTCTAGCGGGATAGGGGATGAGCAGTTCTTC
14,.,TRBJ1-1,.,TRBV15,CATSRDSRGTEAFF,TGTGCCACCAGCAGAGATTCCAGGGGCACTGAAGCTTTCTTT
15,.,TRBJ1-1,.,TRBV30,CAWSVILGRANVAFF,TGTGCCTGGAGTGTAATATTGGGCAGGGCGAATGTGGCTTTCTTT
12,.,TRBJ2-5,.,TRBV28,CASRQGKETQYF,TGTGCCAGCAGACAAGGCAAAGAGACCCAGTACTTC
13,.,TRBJ2-7,.,TRBV7-2,CASSVTRVWEQYF,TGTGCCAGCAGCGTCACTAGGGTTTGGGAGCAGTACTTC
14,.,TRBJ1-3,.,TRBV7-6,CASSQERSGNTIYF,TGTGCCAGCAGCCAAGAGCGCTCTGGAAACACCATATATTTT
15,TRBD1,TRBJ1-5,once,TRBV28,CASSLGGGGNQPQHF,TGTGCCAGCAGTTTAGGAGGGGGCGGCAATCAGCCCCAGCATTTT
17,TRBD2,TRBJ2-1,once,TRBV5-1,CASSPIAGGWSYNEQFF,TGCGCCAGCAGCCCCATAGCGGGGGGGTGGTCCTACAATGAGCAGTTCTTC
12,.,TRBJ2-2,.,TRBV6-5,CASRGNTGELFF,TGTGCCAGCCGGGGAAACACCGGGGAGCTGTTTTTT
14,TRBD2,TRBJ2-3,.,TRBV6-1,CASERGTNTDTQYF,TGTGCCAGCGAACGGGGGACTAACACAGATACGCAGTATTTT
12,.,TRBJ2-7,.,TRBV30,CAWNRGSYEQYF,TGTGCCTGGAACCGTGGCTCCTACGAGCAGTACTTC
13,.,TRBJ1-1,.,TRBV4-3,CASSQVRGAEAFF,TGCGCCAGCAGCCAAGTTCGGGGAGCTGAAGCTTTCTTT
18,TRBD1,TRBJ2-3,once,TRBV19,CASSKFLTGTDLTDTQYF,TGTGCCAGTAGCAAGTTTTTGACCGGGACAGACCTCACAGATACGCAGTATTTT
18,TRBD1,TRBJ2-1,once,TRBV5-1,CASSASTLRDSTVDEQFF,TGCGCCAGCAGCGCATCCACACTCCGGGACAGTACAGTGGATGAGCAGTTCTTC
14,TRBD1,TRBJ2-7,.,TRBV27,CASKAHVDRGPLYF,TGTGCCAGCAAGGCTCATGTGGACAGGGGCCCTTTGTACTTC
21,TRBD2,TRBJ2-1,.,TRBV28,CASRWGKIGTSGRASYNEQFF,TGTGCCTCGCGTTGGGGCAAGATCGGGACTAGCGGGAGGGCCTCCTACAATGAGCAGTTCTTC
15,TRBD2,TRBJ2-7,.,TRBV6-5,CASSYSASGSREQYF,TGTGCCAGCAGTTACTCTGCTAGCGGGAGTCGTGAGCAGTACTTC
15,TRBD1,TRBJ1-5,.,TRBV5-8,CASSSRQGSNQPQHF,TGTGCCAGCAGTTCCAGACAGGGGAGCAATCAGCCCCAGCATTTT
17,.,TRBJ2-3,.,TRBV10-1,CASSDLAGATNTDTQYF,TGCGCCAGCAGTGATTTGGCGGGGGCCACCAACACAGATACGCAGTATTTT
16,TRBD1,TRBJ2-2,once,TRBV11-2,CASSLSTGVYTGELFF,TGTGCCAGCAGCTTGAGTACAGGGGTTTACACCGGGGAGCTGTTTTTT
16,.,TRBJ1-4,.,TRBV4-1,CASSQRSSSGGEKLFF,TGCGCCAGCAGCCAGCGGAGCTCCTCTGGGGGTGAAAAACTGTTTTTT
15,TRBD2,TRBJ2-1,.,TRBV28,CASSLPGLGDNEQFF,TGTGCCAGCAGTCTTCCGGGACTAGGAGACAATGAGCAGTTCTTC
15,TRBD1,TRBJ1-5,few,TRBV27,CASSHQGQVSQPQHF,TGTGCCAGCAGTCACCAGGGACAGGTCTCCCAGCCCCAGCATTTT
14,.,TRBJ2-7,.,TRBV7-2,CASSGDSADYEQYF,TGTGCCAGCAGCGGAGACAGCGCCGACTACGAGCAGTACTTC
15,TRBD1,TRBJ1-5,.,TRBV7-2,CASSISGGAGQPQHF,TGTGCCAGCAGCATTTCAGGGGGCGCGGGGCAGCCCCAGCATTTT
14,.,TRBJ1-1,few,TRBV27,CASSRTVSTAEAFF,TGTGCCAGCAGTCGGACAGTCTCGACCGCTGAAGCTTTCTTT
14,.,TRBJ1-5,.,TRBV27,CASSFRPGGQPQHF,TGTGCCAGCAGTTTCCGCCCGGGGGGTCAGCCCCAGCATTTT
16,TRBD2,TRBJ2-2,.,TRBV27,CASKTVAGNPTGELFF,TGTGCCAGCAAAACGGTAGCGGGAAATCCCACCGGGGAGCTGTTTTTT
13,.,TRBJ2-7,.,TRBV5-4,CASSARDTYEQYF,TGTGCCAGCAGCGCCCGGGACACCTACGAGCAGTACTTC
16,TRBD2,TRBJ2-5,.,TRBV19,CASSIGGLADQETQYF,TGTGCCAGTAGTATAGGGGGACTAGCGGACCAAGAGACCCAGTACTTC
14,TRBD2,TRBJ2-7,.,TRBV2,CASRPSAGVFEQYF,TGTGCCAGCAGGCCATCAGCGGGAGTTTTCGAGCAGTACTTC
15,.,TRBJ1-4,.,TRBV9,CASSVRADTNEKLFF,TGTGCCAGCAGCGTACGGGCTGACACTAATGAAAAACTGTTTTTT
16,TRBD2,TRBJ2-1,.,TRBV28,CASRQIAGAPGGEQFF,TGTGCCAGCAGACAAATAGCGGGAGCCCCCGGGGGTGAGCAGTTCTTC
14,.,TRBJ1-2,few,TRBV27,CASSLSGRLYGYTF,TGTGCCAGCAGTTTATCTGGACGGCTGTACGGCTACACCTTC
17,.,TRBJ2-7,.,TRBV7-3,CASSLIVRIDSSYEQYF,TGTGCCAGCAGCTTAATCGTGCGGATTGATAGCTCCTACGAGCAGTACTTC